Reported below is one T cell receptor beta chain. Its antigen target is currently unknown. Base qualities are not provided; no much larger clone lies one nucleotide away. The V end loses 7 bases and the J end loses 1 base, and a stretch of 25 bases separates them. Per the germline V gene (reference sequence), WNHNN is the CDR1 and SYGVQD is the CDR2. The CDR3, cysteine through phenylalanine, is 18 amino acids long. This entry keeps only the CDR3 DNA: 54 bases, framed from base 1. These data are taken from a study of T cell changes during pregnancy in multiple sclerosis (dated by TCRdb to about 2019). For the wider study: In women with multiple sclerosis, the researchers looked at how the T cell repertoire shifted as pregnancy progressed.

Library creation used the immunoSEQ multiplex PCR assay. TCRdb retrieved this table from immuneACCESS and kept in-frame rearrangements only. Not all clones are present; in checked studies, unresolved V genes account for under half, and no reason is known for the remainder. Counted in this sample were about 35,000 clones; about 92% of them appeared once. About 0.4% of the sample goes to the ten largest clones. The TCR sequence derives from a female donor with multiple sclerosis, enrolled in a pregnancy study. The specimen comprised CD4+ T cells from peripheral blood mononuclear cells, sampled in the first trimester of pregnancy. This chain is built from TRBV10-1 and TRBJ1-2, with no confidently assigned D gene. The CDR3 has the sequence CASIREGLVRRSNYGYTF. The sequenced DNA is TGCGCCAGCATACGGGAGGGATTGGTCCGCCGGAGTAACTATGGCTACACCTTC.